Here is one T cell receptor (beta chain) with its context. Its antigen remains unknown. The data belong to a study of T-cell reconstitution after alpha-beta-depleted transplantation in children. Unique molecular identifiers featured in how the TCRbeta library was prepared. One entry per CDR3 protein results from TCRdb running MiXCR on the PCR reads. This table has approximately 220,000 distinct CDR3 sequences, approximately 17% appearing once. Points from the study as a whole: A year post-transplant, T-cell counts and diversity derived mostly from newly produced T cells. Reported findings indicate that, about two months after transplant, alpha-beta T cells came from several hundred expanded clones, which were derived from non-depleted graft cells. It was surviving recipient T cells and thymic progenitors that gave some patients high TCRbeta diversity at day 60.

The germline V gene has CDR1 SQVTM and CDR2 ANQGSEA. Trimming cost V 6 bases and J 6 bases, with 17 bases left between them. This CDR3 is built from 14 residues. The J gene is TRBJ1-4, the V gene TRBV29-1; D perhaps matches TRBD1 (6 bases). The source is a male patient under 10 years old who had a stem cell transplant for acute lymphoblastic leukemia, so the T cells may come from the graft donor. Source: PBMCs, mostly from graft donor cells, taken 360 days after TCRalphabeta/CD19-depleted stem cell transplant. CDR3 bases: TGCAGCGTAGAACTACCGGGACAAGATGAAAAACTGTTTTTT. This encodes CSVELPGQDEKLFF.